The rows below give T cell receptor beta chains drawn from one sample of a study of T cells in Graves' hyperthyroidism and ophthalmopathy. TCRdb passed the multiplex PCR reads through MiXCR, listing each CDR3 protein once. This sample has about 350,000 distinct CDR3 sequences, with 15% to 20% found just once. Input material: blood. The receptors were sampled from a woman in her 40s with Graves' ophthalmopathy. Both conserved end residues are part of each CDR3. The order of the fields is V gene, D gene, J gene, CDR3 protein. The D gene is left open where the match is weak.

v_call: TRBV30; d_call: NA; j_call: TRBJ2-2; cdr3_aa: CAWDRLGNTGELFF
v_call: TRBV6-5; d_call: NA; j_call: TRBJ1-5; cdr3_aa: CASSYGGLSNQPQHF
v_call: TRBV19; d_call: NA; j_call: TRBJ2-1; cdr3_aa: CASSLDDNNEQFF
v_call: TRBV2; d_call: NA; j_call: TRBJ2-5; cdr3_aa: CASSSDNQETQYF
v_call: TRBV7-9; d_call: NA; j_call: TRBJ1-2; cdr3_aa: CASSLAMGQPYGYTF
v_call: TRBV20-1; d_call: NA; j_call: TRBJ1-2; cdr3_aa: CSARARNYGYTF
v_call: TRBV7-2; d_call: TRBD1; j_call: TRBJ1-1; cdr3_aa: CASSIGTGNTEAFF
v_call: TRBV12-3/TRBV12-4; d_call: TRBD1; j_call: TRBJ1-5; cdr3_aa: CASRTGGGQPQHF
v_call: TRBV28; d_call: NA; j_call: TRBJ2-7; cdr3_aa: CASSRKYEQYF
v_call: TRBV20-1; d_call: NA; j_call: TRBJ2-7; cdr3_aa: CSAEGQTTYEQYF
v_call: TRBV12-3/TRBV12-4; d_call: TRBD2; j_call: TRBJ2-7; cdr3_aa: CASSYSTSGDSYEQYF
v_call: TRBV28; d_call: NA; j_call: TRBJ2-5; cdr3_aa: CAGSPSRPQETQYF
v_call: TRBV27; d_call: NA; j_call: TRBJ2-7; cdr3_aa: CASSFGHNYEQYF
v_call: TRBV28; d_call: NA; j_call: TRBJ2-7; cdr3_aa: CASSHGPDRTYEQYF
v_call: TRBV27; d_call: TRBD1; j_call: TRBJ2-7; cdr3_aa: CASSPLRTGGLEQYF
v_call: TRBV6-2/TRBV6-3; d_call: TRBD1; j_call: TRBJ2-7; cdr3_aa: CATMTGRAYEQYF
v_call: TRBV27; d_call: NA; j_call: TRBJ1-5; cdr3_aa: CASSLFSGGAKGFGQPQHF
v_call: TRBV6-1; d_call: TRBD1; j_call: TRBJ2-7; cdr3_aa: CASRKTGERSYEQYF
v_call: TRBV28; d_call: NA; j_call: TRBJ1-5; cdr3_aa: CASSFDMYSNQPQHF
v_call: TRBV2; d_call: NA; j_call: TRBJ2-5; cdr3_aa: CASMVAIQETQYF
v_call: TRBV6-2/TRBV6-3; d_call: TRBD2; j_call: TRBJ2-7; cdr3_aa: CASSYFSRPQGTSGRDYEQYF
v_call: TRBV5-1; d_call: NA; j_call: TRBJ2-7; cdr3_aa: CASSLANAGSEQYF
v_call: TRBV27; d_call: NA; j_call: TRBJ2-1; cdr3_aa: CASRRSTTGMNEQFF
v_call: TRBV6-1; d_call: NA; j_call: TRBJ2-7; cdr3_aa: CASIHGQGPSSGKGQYF
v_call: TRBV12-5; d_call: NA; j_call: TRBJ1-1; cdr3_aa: CASGYGLRGRNTEAFF
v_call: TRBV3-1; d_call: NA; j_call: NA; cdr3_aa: CASSQVGSRTQYF
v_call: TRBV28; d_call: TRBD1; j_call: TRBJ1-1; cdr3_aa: CASRRQGTTEAFF
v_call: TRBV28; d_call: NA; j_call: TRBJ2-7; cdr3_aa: CASSLILGTALFEQYF
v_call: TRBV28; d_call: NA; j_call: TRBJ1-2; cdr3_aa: CASSLLGANYGYTF
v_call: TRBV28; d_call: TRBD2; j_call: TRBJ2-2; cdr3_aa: CASTGGGRITGELFF
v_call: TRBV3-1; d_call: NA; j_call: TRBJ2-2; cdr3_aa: CASSQDRGTGELFF
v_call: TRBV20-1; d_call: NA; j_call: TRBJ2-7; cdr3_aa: CSARTDSYEQYF
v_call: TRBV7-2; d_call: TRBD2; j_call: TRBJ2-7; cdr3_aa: CASSLESGTYEQYF
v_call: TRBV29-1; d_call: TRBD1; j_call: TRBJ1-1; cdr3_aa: CSVATDRGFPGNTEAFF
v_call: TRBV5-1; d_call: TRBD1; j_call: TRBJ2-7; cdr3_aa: CASSLEGQGLSYEQYF
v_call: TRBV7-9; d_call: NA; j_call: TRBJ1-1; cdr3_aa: CASSSGPLGDTEAFF
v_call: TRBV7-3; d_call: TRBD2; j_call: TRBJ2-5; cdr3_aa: CASSSAVLAGAKETQYF
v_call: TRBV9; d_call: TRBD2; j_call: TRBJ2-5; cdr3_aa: CASSVASRGGFQETQYF
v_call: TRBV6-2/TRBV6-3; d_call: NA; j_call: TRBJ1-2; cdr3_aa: CASSPYSPLDGYTF
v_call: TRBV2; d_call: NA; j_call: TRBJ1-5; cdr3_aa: CASSGGYQSNQPQHF
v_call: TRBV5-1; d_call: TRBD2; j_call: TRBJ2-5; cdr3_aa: CASSSGLAGAYGTQYF